The 17 T cell receptor beta chains in this list originate from one sample, sequenced in a study of T cells in Graves' hyperthyroidism and ophthalmopathy. The CDR3 regions of TCR beta were amplified from RNA transcripts. An initial round of RT-PCR targeting the TCR CDR3 relied on the HTBI primer set. One entry per CDR3 protein results from TCRdb running MiXCR on the multiplex PCR reads. The sample holds around 350,000 distinct CDR3 sequences, around 25% seen once. The specimen sequenced was blood. These TCRs come from a middle-aged man with Graves' hyperthyroidism.

This clonotype appeared a few times. This chain uses TRBV18 with TRBJ2-7, with no clear D. This CDR3 has 15 residues. Germline V CDR1 and CDR2: KGHSH, LQKENI. Trimming shortened V by 6 bases and J by 0 bases, and 15 bases separated the two germline ends. CDR3 bases: TGTGCCAGCTCGCCCCAGAGACTTGGCTCCTACGAGCAGTACTTC. Its translation: CASSPQRLGSYEQYF.

The chain uses TRBV6-1 and TRBJ2-1, with TRBD2 matching over 9 bases. The CDR3 is made up of 17 amino acids. The germline gives CDR1 MNHNS, CDR2 SASEGT. After removal of 6 bases from V and 0 bases from J, the junction contained 9 bases not matched to a gene. The CDR3 nucleotides are TGTGCCAGCAGATCTACCTTTAGCGGGAGCTCCTACAATGAGCAGTTCTTC. It codes for CASRSTFSGSSYNEQFF.

The rearrangement links TRBV19 to TRBJ2-2; D is perhaps TRBD1 (6 bases). In germline, CDR1 is LNHDA, CDR2 SQIVND (reference sequence). The CDR3 totals 15 residues. The V end was cut by 0 bases, the J end by 5 bases, with 10 bases between. DNA for the CDR3: TGTGCCAGTAGTATAGACCGAACAGGGACCGGGGAGCTGTTTTTT. Its translation: CASSIDRTGTGELFF.

This clonotype turned up a few times. The gene calls are TRBV7-6 and TRBJ2-7, with TRBD1 matching 8 bases. V dropped 1 base and J dropped 2; count of bases not matched to a gene: 4. The germline gives CDR1 SGHVS, CDR2 FNYEAQ. The CDR3 runs 15 residues. The CDR3 DNA reads TGTGCCAGCAGCTTAGGTGGACAGGGAACCTACGAGCAGTACTTC. This sequence encodes CASSLGGQGTYEQYF.

A few counts support this clonotype. V gene TRBV19 combines with J gene TRBJ2-7, with 12 bases fitting TRBD2. CDR1 is LNHDA and CDR2 is SQIVND in the germline V gene (reference sequence). V gave up 6 bases and J gave up 2 bases; unmatched junction bases: 5. The length of the CDR3 is 15 residues. CDR3 region: CASSTSGRNPYEQYF. The CDR3 coding sequence is TGTGCCAGTAGCACTAGCGGGAGGAATCCCTACGAGCAGTACTTC.

This clonotype was counted at least ten times. V and J are TRBV3-1 and TRBJ1-2, with TRBD1 matching 8 bases. The V gene's germline CDR1 is LGHDT and CDR2 YNNKEL (reference sequence). V was pared by 1 base and J by 6 bases, with 1 base of the junction left unmatched. This CDR3 has 13 amino acids. CDR3 protein: CASSQGTGNGYTF. In nucleotides, the CDR3 is TGTGCCAGCAGCCAAGGGACAGGGAATGGCTACACCTTC.

This clonotype has a handful of counts. V and J are TRBV28 and TRBJ2-1; TRBD2 is a possible D gene (5 bases). The germline V gene has CDR1 MDHEN and CDR2 SYDVKM. The V end was cut by 5 bases, the J end by 6 bases, with 5 bases between. The CDR3 totals 11 residues. The CDR3 reads CASSGGNEQFF. CDR3 in DNA: TGTGCCAGCAGTGGAGGCAATGAGCAGTTCTTC. Combining the CDR3 with reference TRBV28 and TRBJ2-1 gives the whole variable domain DVKVTQSSRYLVKRTGEKVFLECVQDMDHENMFWYRQDPGLGLRLIYFSYDVKMKEKGDIPEGYSVSREKKERFSLILESASTNQTSMYLCASSGGNEQFFGPGTRLTVL.

The rearrangement joins TRBV7-9 to TRBJ1-1; perhaps TRBD1 as D (6 bases). The V end lost 4 bases, the J end lost 8 bases, and 20 bases lay between the germline ends. CDR1 SEHNR and CDR2 FQNEAQ come from the germline V gene (reference sequence). CDR3 length equals 15 residues. CDR3 nucleotides: TGTGCCAGCAGCTCGCCGACAGGCCAATCGCGGGAAGCTTTCTTT. Protein sequence: CASSSPTGQSREAFF.

Many counts were recorded for this clonotype. This rearrangement joins TRBV12-3 or TRBV12-4 to TRBJ2-7, with 8 bases that match TRBD1. V shed 4 bases and J 7 bases; nucleotides not matched to a gene: 6. This CDR3 region has 13 residues. The CDR3 loop is CASSSRQGREQYF. The CDR3 DNA sequence: TGTGCCAGCAGTTCCCGACAGGGGCGGGAGCAGTACTTC.

A few counts support this clonotype. This chain joins TRBV19 and TRBJ2-6, with 8 bases that match TRBD2. V lost 6 bases, J lost 1 base, and 2 bases stayed unmatched. This CDR3 is built from 15 residues. Germline V gene sequence: CDR1 LNHDA, CDR2 SQIVND (reference sequence). The CDR3 nucleotides are TGTGCCAGTAGCGGGAGGGAGTCTGGGGCCAACGTCCTGACTTTC. Its protein is CASSGRESGANVLTF.

This chain joins TRBV7-2 and TRBJ2-7; 8 bases match TRBD2. V trimming: 0 bases; J trimming: 9 bases; junction bases outside the gene matches: 7. The length of the CDR3 is 14 residues. CDR1 and CDR2 from the germline V gene are SGHTA and FQGNSA. The DNA for the CDR3 is TGTGCCAGCAGCTTAGCGGCGGGAGGCCCGCGGCAGTACTTC. It codes for CASSLAAGGPRQYF.

The chain joins TRBV7-8 to TRBJ2-2; D not certain. Trimming stripped 2 bases from V and 4 bases from J, with 5 bases between. There are 13 residues in the CDR3. The germline CDR1 and CDR2 sequences are SGHVS and FQNEAQ. CDR3 sequence (DNA): TGTGCCAGCAGCTTAACGGTCACCGGGGAGCTGTTTTTT. This gives the protein CASSLTVTGELFF.

The chain employs TRBV28 and TRBJ2-7, with 9 bases identical to TRBD1. The V and J ends lost 6 bases and 5 bases, in that order; junction bases with no gene match: 8. The CDR3 is 14 residues long. Germline loops: CDR1 MDHEN, CDR2 SYDVKM. This CDR3 reads CASRSQGARNEQYF. In DNA form, the CDR3 reads TGTGCCAGCAGGTCACAGGGGGCTCGAAACGAGCAGTACTTC.

The CDR3 nucleotides read TGCAGTGCTAGACGACTAGCGGGATACACAGATACGCAGTATTTT. As protein: CSARRLAGYTDTQYF. This sequence joins TRBV20-1 and TRBJ2-3, with 11 positions matching TRBD2. The CDR3 is 15 amino acids. CDR1 is DFQATT and CDR2 is SNEGSKA in the germline V gene (reference sequence). J was trimmed by 2 bases and V by 2 bases; bases with no gene match: 3.

This clonotype occurred many times. The V call is TRBV28, the J call TRBJ2-5, with TRBD1 matching 11 bases. Germline-derived CDR1 and CDR2 are MDHEN and SYDVKM. CDR3 size: 15 residues. V lost 6 bases to trimming and J lost 5 bases; unmatched junction nucleotides: 8. DNA of the CDR3: TGTGCCAGCAGCCGGACAGGGGGCTTTGGGGAGACCCAGTACTTC. Its protein is CASSRTGGFGETQYF.

V usage is TRBV7-2 and J usage is TRBJ1-4, with D possibly matching TRBD1 (5 bases). The germline V gene has CDR1 SGHTA and CDR2 FQGNSA. The length of the CDR3 is 13 residues. Trimming cost V 6 bases and J 6 bases, with 11 bases left between them. CDR3 loop: CASSGGQDEKLFF. In DNA, the CDR3 is TGTGCCAGCAGTGGGGGTCAGGATGAAAAACTGTTTTTT.

CDR3 in amino acids: CASSSLLGGGETQYF. In DNA form, the CDR3 reads TGCGCCAGCAGCTCTCTCCTAGGTGGCGGGGAGACCCAGTACTTC. The gene calls are TRBV5-1 and TRBJ2-5; perhaps TRBD2 as D (5 bases). The germline V gene has CDR1 SGHRS and CDR2 YFSETQ. Trimming left V 3 bases short and J 5 bases short, with 17 bases between. This CDR3 spans 15 amino acids.